The 11 T cell receptor beta chains listed next were all sequenced from one sample in a study of T cell responses to AZD1222 COVID-19 vaccine. Repertoires were generated with immunoSEQ multiplex PCR, while TCRdb's copy carries only in-frame clones and drops some. The table records around 170,000 clones, about 91% of them present only once. The source was peripheral blood, collected 28 days after the second AZD1222 dose. Receptor source: an adult who received the AZD1222 COVID-19 vaccine.

The rearrangement links TRBV30 to TRBJ2-3; tentatively, D is TRBD1 (5 bases). V shed 3 bases and J shed 0 bases, with 10 bases lying between them. Per the germline V gene, CDR1 is GTSNPN and CDR2 is SVGIG (reference sequence). This CDR3 has 14 residues. The CDR3 region has the DNA TGTGCCTGGAGGACAAGGGGAAGCACAGATACGCAGTATTTT. This sequence encodes CAWRTRGSTDTQYF.

The V and J genes are TRBV3-1 (or the pseudogene TRBV3-2) and TRBJ1-6; D not resolved. With 8 bases removed from V and 11 bases from J, the gap between germline ends came to 16 bases. Germline values: CDR1 LGHDT, CDR2 YNNKEL (reference sequence). The CDR3 spans 13 residues. This CDR3 reads CASRGANGAPLHF. CDR3 DNA sequence: TGTGCCAGCCGGGGAGCGAATGGGGCACCCCTCCACTTT.

The table lists this clone with a few counts. V is TRBV5-6 and J is TRBJ2-7; no clear D. V lost 4 bases and J 4 bases, leaving 12 bases between the germline ends. The CDR3 is 13 amino acids. Looked up from germline, CDR1 is SGHDT and CDR2 is YYEEEE. The CDR3 is CASSIAGRYEQYF. The CDR3 nucleotides read TGTGCCAGCAGCATCGCCGGAAGATACGAGCAGTACTTC.

The V call is TRBV18, the J call TRBJ2-7; no reliable D call. The CDR3 is 13 residues long. Germline CDR1 KGHSH, CDR2 LQKENI. V gave up 6 bases and J gave up 4 bases, with 13 bases separating them. The CDR3 DNA reads TGTGCCAGCTCCCCATTCCCGAGATACGAGCAGTACTTC. Translation: CASSPFPRYEQYF. The full variable domain, in which reference TRBV18 and TRBJ2-7 provide the parts outside the CDR3, is NAGVMQNPRHLVRRRGQEARLRCSPMKGHSHVYWYRQLPEEGLKFMVYLQKENIIDESGMPKERFSAEFPKEGPSILRIQQVVRGDSAAYFCASSPFPRYEQYFGPGTRLTVT.

The gene calls are TRBV28 and TRBJ2-7; tentatively, D is TRBD1 (5 bases). Germline V lookup: CDR1 MDHEN, CDR2 SYDVKM. The CDR3 spans 14 residues. V dropped 7 bases and J dropped 2 bases, with 15 bases sitting between them. The CDR3 DNA is TGTGCCAGCACCCCGAGCAGGGCCCCCTACGAGCAGTACTTC. This codes for CASTPSRAPYEQYF.

This clone appeared once. The chain has TRBV30 and TRBJ1-1; D remains unclear. The V gene lost 7 bases and the J gene lost 1 base, with 4 bases spanning the gap. Germline CDR1 reads GTSNPN; CDR2 reads SVGIG (reference sequence). The CDR3 has 10 residues. CDR3 residues: CASWNTEAFF. DNA of the CDR3: TGTGCCTCGTGGAACACTGAAGCTTTCTTT. Using reference TRBV30 and TRBJ1-1 for the parts outside the CDR3, the full variable domain is SQTIHQWPATLVQPVGSPLSLECTVEGTSNPNLYWYRQAAGRGLQLLFYSVGIGQISSEVPQNLSASRPQDRQFILSSKKLLLSDSGFYLCASWNTEAFFGQGTRLTVV.

This sequence joins TRBV5-1 and TRBJ2-3; 8 nucleotides match TRBD1. Trimming took 4 bases from V and 3 from J; bases not matched to a gene: 7. Germline CDR1 reads SGHRS; CDR2 reads YFSETQ. The CDR3 has 15 amino acids. Written as DNA, the CDR3 is TGCGCCAGCAGCCAGGGGGCCCGTTCGACAGATACGCAGTATTTT. It yields the protein CASSQGARSTDTQYF.

The V and J genes are TRBV30 and TRBJ1-5; a weak D match, TRBD1 (5 bases). The germline V gene has CDR1 GTSNPN and CDR2 SVGIG (reference sequence). V was trimmed by 7 bases and J by 4 bases, leaving 11 bases between them. The CDR3 totals 12 residues. The CDR3 nucleotides read TGTGCCTCACGTCGGGGGAATCAGCCCCAGCATTTT. It specifies CASRRGNQPQHF.

This clone was recorded a few times. V and J are TRBV4-3 and TRBJ1-1; D possibly corresponds to TRBD1 (6 bases). The germline V gene has CDR1 LGHNA and CDR2 YSLEER. The CDR3 contains 15 residues. Trimming stripped 0 bases from V and 6 bases from J, with 14 bases between. CDR3 DNA sequence: TGCGCCAGCAGCCAAGATGAGGGGGGAAGTTCTGAAGCTTTCTTT. It codes for CASSQDEGGSSEAFF.

The rearrangement joins TRBV6-5 to TRBJ1-1; TRBD1 is a possible D gene (5 bases). V shed 0 bases and J shed 11 bases, with 13 bases lying between them. This CDR3 contains 13 residues. CDR1 is MNHEY and CDR2 is SVGAGI in the germline V gene. The CDR3 reads CASSYSQEIGAFF. CDR3 nucleotide sequence: TGTGCCAGCAGTTACTCACAGGAAATTGGCGCTTTCTTT.

CDR3 sequence (DNA): TGTGCCAGCGGCTGGGGGGGGACTGAAGCTTTCTTT. Its translation: CASGWGGTEAFF. The V and J genes are TRBV27 and TRBJ1-1; TRBD1 is a possible D gene (5 bases). The CDR3 has 12 residues. V lost 8 bases and J 5 bases, leaving 12 bases between the germline ends. The V gene's germline CDR1 is MNHEY and CDR2 SMNVEV (reference sequence).